The rows below give T cell receptor beta chains drawn from one sample of a study of control samples from healthy donors and cancer patients. Clones were read by immunoSEQ multiplex PCR, and TCRdb kept only the in-frame ones, dropping some. The top ten clones hold over 12% of a sample with around 72,000 clones, about 80% of them seen once. The sequenced sample consisted of blood. These receptors came from a man aged 50 to 60 in good health. Each CDR3 is given with its conserved first and last residue. A D gene is named only where the DNA matches it firmly. Only some rows state a clone size, as once, few, many or a class for expanded clones.

V gene,D gene,clone size,J gene,CDR3 protein,CDR3 DNA
TRBV7-2,.,.,TRBJ1-3,CASSPSLGHSWGNTIYF,TGTGCCAGCAGCCCATCCTTGGGACATAGTTGGGGAAACACCATATATTTT
TRBV5-4,.,.,TRBJ2-1,CASSQLGSYNEQFF,TGTGCCAGCAGCCAACTAGGGAGCTACAATGAGCAGTTCTTC
TRBV5-8,.,.,TRBJ2-1,CASSLPGPSGTPYNEQFF,TGTGCCAGCAGCTTGCCGGGGCCCTCGGGGACTCCCTACAATGAGCAGTTCTTC
TRBV28,.,.,TRBJ1-2,CASSTRTGYTF,TGTGCCAGCAGTACCCGGACAGGCTACACCTTC
TRBV29-1,.,.,TRBJ2-6,CSVFLSGANVLTF,TGCAGCGTCTTTCTCTCTGGGGCCAACGTCCTGACTTTC
TRBV28,.,.,TRBJ1-5,CASSLGGQQPQHF,TGTGCCAGCAGTTTGGGGGGCCAACAGCCCCAGCATTTT
TRBV7-2,.,once,TRBJ1-5,CASSLSSRGVQPQHF,TGTGCCAGCAGCTTAAGTAGCAGGGGAGTTCAGCCCCAGCATTTT
TRBV29-1,TRBD1,.,TRBJ2-7,CSARTGRVDEQYF,TGCAGCGCCCGGACAGGGCGGGTCGACGAGCAGTACTTC
TRBV19,.,few,TRBJ2-1,CASRPTGRYNEQFF,TGTGCCAGTAGACCGACAGGGAGGTACAATGAGCAGTTCTTC
TRBV28,TRBD2,.,TRBJ2-1,CASSVISGTSSYNEQFF,TGTGCCAGCAGTGTTATTAGCGGGACGAGCTCCTACAATGAGCAGTTCTTC
TRBV7-2,.,.,TRBJ1-2,CASSFAGLGLGYTF,TGTGCCAGCAGCTTTGCAGGGTTGGGACTTGGCTACACCTTC
TRBV9,.,.,TRBJ1-4,CASSTQQEVPRF,TGTGCCAGCAGCACACAACAGGAGGTGCCGAGATTT
TRBV5-1,TRBD1,.,TRBJ2-1,CASSLTGLRGQKNEQFF,TGCGCCAGCAGCTTGACGGGCTTGAGGGGGCAGAAGAATGAGCAGTTCTTC
TRBV9,.,.,TRBJ2-3,CASSNTGHPTDTQYF,TGTGCCAGCAGCAACACGGGACACCCCACAGATACGCAGTATTTT
TRBV9,.,.,TRBJ2-7,CASSTGDEQYF,TGTGCCAGCAGCACCGGGGACGAGCAGTACTTC
TRBV28,TRBD1,.,TRBJ2-1,CASSYRGLSYNEQFF,TGTGCCAGCAGTTACAGGGGGCTCTCCTACAATGAGCAGTTCTTC
TRBV5-1,TRBD2,.,TRBJ2-7,CASSLRVAGGPGEQYF,TGCGCCAGCAGCTTAAGGGTAGCGGGAGGGCCAGGCGAGCAGTACTTC
TRBV30,TRBD1,.,TRBJ1-4,CACPGTDNEKLFF,TGTGCCTGTCCCGGGACAGATAATGAAAAACTGTTTTTT
TRBV4-3,.,.,TRBJ2-7,CASSQDPRAAYEQYF,TGCGCCAGCAGCCAAGATCCCAGGGCCGCCTACGAGCAGTACTTC
TRBV6-1,TRBD1,.,TRBJ2-1,CASSEETGGWYNEQFF,TGTGCCAGCAGTGAAGAGACAGGGGGCTGGTACAATGAGCAGTTCTTC
TRBV7-8,TRBD1,.,TRBJ2-7,CASSRDRGQGQYF,TGTGCCAGCAGCAGGGACAGGGGGCAAGGGCAGTACTTC
TRBV3-1/TRBV3-2,.,.,TRBJ2-2,CASSHYDRNTGELFF,TGTGCCAGCAGCCACTATGACAGGAACACCGGGGAGCTGTTTTTT
TRBV4-1,TRBD1,.,TRBJ2-2,CASSRGTGVSANTGELFF,TGCGCCAGCTCTCGCGGGACAGGGGTGTCGGCGAACACCGGGGAGCTGTTTTTT
TRBV24-1,.,few,TRBJ2-2,CATSKPGSGELFF,TGTGCCACCAGTAAGCCGGGGTCCGGGGAGCTGTTTTTT
TRBV2,.,.,TRBJ2-7,CASRDLVGSPYEQYF,TGTGCCAGCAGGGACCTGGTAGGGTCCCCCTACGAGCAGTACTTC
TRBV4-3,TRBD1,.,TRBJ2-1,CASSQGQGFNEQFF,TGCGCCAGCAGCCAAGGACAGGGATTTAATGAGCAGTTCTTC
TRBV27,.,.,TRBJ2-1,CASSPFSSAVSYNEQFF,TGTGCCAGCAGTCCCTTCAGCTCAGCGGTCTCCTACAATGAGCAGTTCTTC
TRBV11-2,TRBD1,.,TRBJ2-3,CASSAGDSRDTQYF,TGTGCCAGCAGCGCCGGGGACAGCCGTGATACGCAGTATTTT
TRBV5-1,.,.,TRBJ2-2,CASSETGSGNTGELFF,TGCGCCAGCAGCGAAACAGGGAGTGGAAACACCGGGGAGCTGTTTTTT
TRBV11-2,TRBD1,.,TRBJ2-1,CASSFGTANNEQFF,TGTGCCAGCAGCTTCGGGACAGCCAACAATGAGCAGTTCTTC
TRBV5-8,.,.,TRBJ1-2,CASSPRDARNYGYTF,TGTGCCAGCAGCCCCCGGGACGCCAGAAACTATGGCTACACCTTC
TRBV6-6,.,once,TRBJ2-3,CASSYESRRTDTQYF,TGTGCCAGCAGTTACGAAAGTAGGCGGACAGATACGCAGTATTTT
TRBV6-1,TRBD1,.,TRBJ2-6,CASSEMGQAKSGANVLTF,TGTGCCAGCAGTGAAATGGGACAGGCCAAATCTGGGGCCAACGTCCTGACTTTC
TRBV27,.,.,TRBJ1-1,CASSFRPNTEAFF,TGTGCCAGCAGTTTCCGACCGAACACTGAAGCTTTCTTT
TRBV18,.,.,TRBJ1-3,CASSPAGSSSGNTIYF,TGTGCCAGCTCACCGGCGGGCAGTTCCTCTGGAAACACCATATATTTT
TRBV7-2,.,.,TRBJ1-6,CASSLDYSPLHF,TGTGCCAGCAGCTTAGATTATTCACCCCTCCACTTT
TRBV29-1,.,.,TRBJ1-2,CSVEGSLIYGYTF,TGCAGCGTTGAAGGCTCACTAATCTATGGCTACACCTTC
TRBV6-5,.,.,TRBJ1-5,CASGPAQPQHF,TGTGCCAGCGGCCCTGCGCAGCCCCAGCATTTT
TRBV29-1,.,.,TRBJ1-3,CSVDLGNTIYF,TGCAGCGTTGATTTGGGAAACACCATATATTTT
TRBV6-1,.,.,TRBJ2-5,CASSEALYREGATQYF,TGTGCCAGCAGTGAAGCGCTTTACCGGGAGGGGGCGACCCAGTACTTC
TRBV6-2/TRBV6-3,TRBD2,.,TRBJ2-5,CASSHTSGLAGGRETQYF,TGTGCCAGCAGTCACACGTCGGGACTAGCGGGGGGCCGGGAGACCCAGTACTTC
TRBV15,.,once,TRBJ2-3,CATSRGKGSADTQYF,TGTGCCACCAGCAGAGGAAAGGGCTCGGCAGATACGCAGTATTTT
TRBV15,.,.,TRBJ1-1,CATSRGGGNSAEAFF,TGTGCCACCAGCAGAGGGGGTGGAAACAGCGCTGAAGCTTTCTTT
TRBV11-3,.,.,TRBJ2-5,CASSLSGAGQETQYF,TGTGCCAGCAGCTTATCGGGGGCTGGACAAGAGACCCAGTACTTC
TRBV6-5,TRBD2,.,TRBJ2-3,CASRKAGLSTDTQYF,TGTGCCAGCAGAAAAGCGGGACTGAGCACAGATACGCAGTATTTT
TRBV6-5,.,.,TRBJ1-1,CASSYGGTEAFF,TGTGCCAGCAGTTACGGGGGAACTGAAGCTTTCTTT
TRBV9,TRBD1,.,TRBJ2-2,CASSGEGQATGELFF,TGTGCCAGCAGCGGAGAGGGACAGGCCACCGGGGAGCTGTTTTTT
TRBV24-1,.,.,TRBJ2-3,CATSPNPRTAGTQYF,TGTGCCACCAGTCCGAACCCCCGGACTGCTGGTACGCAGTATTTT
TRBV28,.,.,TRBJ1-2,CASSSILANYGYTF,TGTGCCAGCAGTTCGATACTAGCTAACTATGGCTACACCTTC
TRBV18,TRBD1,.,TRBJ1-1,CASSPVGQGMNTEAFF,TGTGCCAGCTCACCAGTAGGACAGGGCATGAACACTGAAGCTTTCTTT
TRBV18,.,.,TRBJ1-3,CASSPRAVGGPAGNTIYF,TGTGCCAGCTCACCTCGGGCGGTCGGGGGACCGGCTGGAAACACCATATATTTT
TRBV3-1/TRBV3-2,.,.,TRBJ1-1,CASSQIYRRTEAFF,TGTGCCAGCAGCCAAATTTATAGGCGTACTGAAGCTTTCTTT
TRBV5-1,TRBD1,.,TRBJ1-1,CASQPATGPMNTEAFF,TGCGCCAGCCAACCAGCGACAGGGCCCATGAACACTGAAGCTTTCTTT
TRBV3-1/TRBV3-2,.,.,TRBJ2-7,CASSQENSSGTESSYEQYF,TGTGCCAGCAGCCAAGAAAATTCGTCCGGGACGGAGAGCTCCTACGAGCAGTACTTC
TRBV6-6,TRBD1,.,TRBJ2-1,CASSYPNRGNEQFF,TGTGCCAGCAGTTACCCCAACAGGGGAAATGAGCAGTTCTTC